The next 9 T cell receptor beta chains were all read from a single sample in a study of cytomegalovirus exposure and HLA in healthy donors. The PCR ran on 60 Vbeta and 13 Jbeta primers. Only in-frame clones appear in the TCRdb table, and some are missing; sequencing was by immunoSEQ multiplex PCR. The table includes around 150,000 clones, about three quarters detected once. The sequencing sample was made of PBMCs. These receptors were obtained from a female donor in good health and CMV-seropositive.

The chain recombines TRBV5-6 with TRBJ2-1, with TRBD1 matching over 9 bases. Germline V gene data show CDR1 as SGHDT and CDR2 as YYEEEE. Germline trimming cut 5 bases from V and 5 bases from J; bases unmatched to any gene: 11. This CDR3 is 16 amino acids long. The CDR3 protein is CASSYTDRGDHNEQFF. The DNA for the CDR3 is TGTGCCAGCAGTTATACAGACAGGGGGGATCACAATGAGCAGTTCTTC.

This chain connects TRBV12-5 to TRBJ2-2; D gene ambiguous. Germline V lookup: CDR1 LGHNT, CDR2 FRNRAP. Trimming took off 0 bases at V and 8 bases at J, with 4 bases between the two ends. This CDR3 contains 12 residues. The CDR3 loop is CASGLVRGELFF. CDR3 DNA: TGTGCTAGTGGTTTGGTACGGGGGGAGCTGTTTTTT.

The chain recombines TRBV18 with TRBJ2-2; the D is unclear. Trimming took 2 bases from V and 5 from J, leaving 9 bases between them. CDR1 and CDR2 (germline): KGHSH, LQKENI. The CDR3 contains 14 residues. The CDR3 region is CASSPRPGTGELFF. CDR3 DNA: TGTGCCAGCTCACCAAGGCCAGGAACCGGGGAGCTGTTTTTT.

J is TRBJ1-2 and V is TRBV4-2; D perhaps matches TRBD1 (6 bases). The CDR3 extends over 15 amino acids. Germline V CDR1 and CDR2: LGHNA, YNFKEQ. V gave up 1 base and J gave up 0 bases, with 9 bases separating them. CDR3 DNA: TGTGCCAGCAGCCAAGTTACAGGGACTAACTATGGCTACACCTTC. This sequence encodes CASSQVTGTNYGYTF.

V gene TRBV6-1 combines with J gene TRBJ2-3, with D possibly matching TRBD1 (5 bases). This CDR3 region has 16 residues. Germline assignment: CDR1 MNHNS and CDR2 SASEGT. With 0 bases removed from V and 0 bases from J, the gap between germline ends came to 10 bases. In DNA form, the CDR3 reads TGTGCCAGCAGTGAAGCGGTAGGGGTGAGCACAGATACGCAGTATTTT. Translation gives CASSEAVGVSTDTQYF.

This chain's CDR3 is CASRHQTGLQGYTF. The CDR3 bases are TGTGCCAGCAGACATCAGACAGGGTTGCAAGGCTACACCTTC. V usage is TRBV5-4 and J usage is TRBJ1-2; 7 bases map to TRBD1. Trimming cost V 5 bases and J 8 bases; bases outside gene matches: 12. The CDR3 length is 14 residues. Germline CDR1 and CDR2: SGHNT and YYREEE (reference sequence). Variable domain in full (rest from reference TRBV5-4 and TRBJ1-2): ETGVTQSPTHLIKTRGQQVTLRCSSQSGHNTVSWYQQALGQGPQFIFQYYREEENGRGNFPPRFSGLQFPNYSSELNVNALELDDSALYLCASRHQTGLQGYTFGSGTRLTVV.

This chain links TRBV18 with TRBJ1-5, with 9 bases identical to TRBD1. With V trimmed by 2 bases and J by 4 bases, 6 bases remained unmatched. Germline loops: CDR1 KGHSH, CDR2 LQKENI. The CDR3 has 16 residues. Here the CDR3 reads CASSPLGQGGNQPQHF. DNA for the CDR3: TGTGCCAGCTCACCATTGGGACAGGGAGGTAATCAGCCCCAGCATTTT.

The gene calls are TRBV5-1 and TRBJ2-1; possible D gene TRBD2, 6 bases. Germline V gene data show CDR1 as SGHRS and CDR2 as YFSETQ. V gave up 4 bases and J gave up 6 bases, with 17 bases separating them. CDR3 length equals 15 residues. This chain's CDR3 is CASSQPGLTPNEQFF. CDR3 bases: TGCGCCAGCAGCCAACCGGGACTCACCCCCAATGAGCAGTTCTTC.

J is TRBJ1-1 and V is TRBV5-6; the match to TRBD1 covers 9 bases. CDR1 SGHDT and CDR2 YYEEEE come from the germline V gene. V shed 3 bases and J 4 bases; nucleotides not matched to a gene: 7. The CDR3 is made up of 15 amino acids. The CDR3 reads CASSWGQGLSTEAFF. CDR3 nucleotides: TGTGCCAGCAGCTGGGGACAGGGTCTGAGCACTGAAGCTTTCTTT.